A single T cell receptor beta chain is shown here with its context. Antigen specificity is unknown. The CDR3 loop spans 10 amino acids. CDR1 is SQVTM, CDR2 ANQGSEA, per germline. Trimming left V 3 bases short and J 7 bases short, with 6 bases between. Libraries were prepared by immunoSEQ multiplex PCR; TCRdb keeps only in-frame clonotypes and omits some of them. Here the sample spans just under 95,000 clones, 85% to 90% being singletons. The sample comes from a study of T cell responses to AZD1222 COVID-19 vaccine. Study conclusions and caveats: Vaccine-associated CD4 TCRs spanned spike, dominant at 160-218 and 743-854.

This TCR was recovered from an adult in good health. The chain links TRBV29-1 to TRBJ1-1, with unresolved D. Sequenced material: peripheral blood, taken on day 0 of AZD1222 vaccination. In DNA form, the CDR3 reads TGCAGCGTTGAGTATATTGAAGCTTTCTTT. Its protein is CSVEYIEAFF.